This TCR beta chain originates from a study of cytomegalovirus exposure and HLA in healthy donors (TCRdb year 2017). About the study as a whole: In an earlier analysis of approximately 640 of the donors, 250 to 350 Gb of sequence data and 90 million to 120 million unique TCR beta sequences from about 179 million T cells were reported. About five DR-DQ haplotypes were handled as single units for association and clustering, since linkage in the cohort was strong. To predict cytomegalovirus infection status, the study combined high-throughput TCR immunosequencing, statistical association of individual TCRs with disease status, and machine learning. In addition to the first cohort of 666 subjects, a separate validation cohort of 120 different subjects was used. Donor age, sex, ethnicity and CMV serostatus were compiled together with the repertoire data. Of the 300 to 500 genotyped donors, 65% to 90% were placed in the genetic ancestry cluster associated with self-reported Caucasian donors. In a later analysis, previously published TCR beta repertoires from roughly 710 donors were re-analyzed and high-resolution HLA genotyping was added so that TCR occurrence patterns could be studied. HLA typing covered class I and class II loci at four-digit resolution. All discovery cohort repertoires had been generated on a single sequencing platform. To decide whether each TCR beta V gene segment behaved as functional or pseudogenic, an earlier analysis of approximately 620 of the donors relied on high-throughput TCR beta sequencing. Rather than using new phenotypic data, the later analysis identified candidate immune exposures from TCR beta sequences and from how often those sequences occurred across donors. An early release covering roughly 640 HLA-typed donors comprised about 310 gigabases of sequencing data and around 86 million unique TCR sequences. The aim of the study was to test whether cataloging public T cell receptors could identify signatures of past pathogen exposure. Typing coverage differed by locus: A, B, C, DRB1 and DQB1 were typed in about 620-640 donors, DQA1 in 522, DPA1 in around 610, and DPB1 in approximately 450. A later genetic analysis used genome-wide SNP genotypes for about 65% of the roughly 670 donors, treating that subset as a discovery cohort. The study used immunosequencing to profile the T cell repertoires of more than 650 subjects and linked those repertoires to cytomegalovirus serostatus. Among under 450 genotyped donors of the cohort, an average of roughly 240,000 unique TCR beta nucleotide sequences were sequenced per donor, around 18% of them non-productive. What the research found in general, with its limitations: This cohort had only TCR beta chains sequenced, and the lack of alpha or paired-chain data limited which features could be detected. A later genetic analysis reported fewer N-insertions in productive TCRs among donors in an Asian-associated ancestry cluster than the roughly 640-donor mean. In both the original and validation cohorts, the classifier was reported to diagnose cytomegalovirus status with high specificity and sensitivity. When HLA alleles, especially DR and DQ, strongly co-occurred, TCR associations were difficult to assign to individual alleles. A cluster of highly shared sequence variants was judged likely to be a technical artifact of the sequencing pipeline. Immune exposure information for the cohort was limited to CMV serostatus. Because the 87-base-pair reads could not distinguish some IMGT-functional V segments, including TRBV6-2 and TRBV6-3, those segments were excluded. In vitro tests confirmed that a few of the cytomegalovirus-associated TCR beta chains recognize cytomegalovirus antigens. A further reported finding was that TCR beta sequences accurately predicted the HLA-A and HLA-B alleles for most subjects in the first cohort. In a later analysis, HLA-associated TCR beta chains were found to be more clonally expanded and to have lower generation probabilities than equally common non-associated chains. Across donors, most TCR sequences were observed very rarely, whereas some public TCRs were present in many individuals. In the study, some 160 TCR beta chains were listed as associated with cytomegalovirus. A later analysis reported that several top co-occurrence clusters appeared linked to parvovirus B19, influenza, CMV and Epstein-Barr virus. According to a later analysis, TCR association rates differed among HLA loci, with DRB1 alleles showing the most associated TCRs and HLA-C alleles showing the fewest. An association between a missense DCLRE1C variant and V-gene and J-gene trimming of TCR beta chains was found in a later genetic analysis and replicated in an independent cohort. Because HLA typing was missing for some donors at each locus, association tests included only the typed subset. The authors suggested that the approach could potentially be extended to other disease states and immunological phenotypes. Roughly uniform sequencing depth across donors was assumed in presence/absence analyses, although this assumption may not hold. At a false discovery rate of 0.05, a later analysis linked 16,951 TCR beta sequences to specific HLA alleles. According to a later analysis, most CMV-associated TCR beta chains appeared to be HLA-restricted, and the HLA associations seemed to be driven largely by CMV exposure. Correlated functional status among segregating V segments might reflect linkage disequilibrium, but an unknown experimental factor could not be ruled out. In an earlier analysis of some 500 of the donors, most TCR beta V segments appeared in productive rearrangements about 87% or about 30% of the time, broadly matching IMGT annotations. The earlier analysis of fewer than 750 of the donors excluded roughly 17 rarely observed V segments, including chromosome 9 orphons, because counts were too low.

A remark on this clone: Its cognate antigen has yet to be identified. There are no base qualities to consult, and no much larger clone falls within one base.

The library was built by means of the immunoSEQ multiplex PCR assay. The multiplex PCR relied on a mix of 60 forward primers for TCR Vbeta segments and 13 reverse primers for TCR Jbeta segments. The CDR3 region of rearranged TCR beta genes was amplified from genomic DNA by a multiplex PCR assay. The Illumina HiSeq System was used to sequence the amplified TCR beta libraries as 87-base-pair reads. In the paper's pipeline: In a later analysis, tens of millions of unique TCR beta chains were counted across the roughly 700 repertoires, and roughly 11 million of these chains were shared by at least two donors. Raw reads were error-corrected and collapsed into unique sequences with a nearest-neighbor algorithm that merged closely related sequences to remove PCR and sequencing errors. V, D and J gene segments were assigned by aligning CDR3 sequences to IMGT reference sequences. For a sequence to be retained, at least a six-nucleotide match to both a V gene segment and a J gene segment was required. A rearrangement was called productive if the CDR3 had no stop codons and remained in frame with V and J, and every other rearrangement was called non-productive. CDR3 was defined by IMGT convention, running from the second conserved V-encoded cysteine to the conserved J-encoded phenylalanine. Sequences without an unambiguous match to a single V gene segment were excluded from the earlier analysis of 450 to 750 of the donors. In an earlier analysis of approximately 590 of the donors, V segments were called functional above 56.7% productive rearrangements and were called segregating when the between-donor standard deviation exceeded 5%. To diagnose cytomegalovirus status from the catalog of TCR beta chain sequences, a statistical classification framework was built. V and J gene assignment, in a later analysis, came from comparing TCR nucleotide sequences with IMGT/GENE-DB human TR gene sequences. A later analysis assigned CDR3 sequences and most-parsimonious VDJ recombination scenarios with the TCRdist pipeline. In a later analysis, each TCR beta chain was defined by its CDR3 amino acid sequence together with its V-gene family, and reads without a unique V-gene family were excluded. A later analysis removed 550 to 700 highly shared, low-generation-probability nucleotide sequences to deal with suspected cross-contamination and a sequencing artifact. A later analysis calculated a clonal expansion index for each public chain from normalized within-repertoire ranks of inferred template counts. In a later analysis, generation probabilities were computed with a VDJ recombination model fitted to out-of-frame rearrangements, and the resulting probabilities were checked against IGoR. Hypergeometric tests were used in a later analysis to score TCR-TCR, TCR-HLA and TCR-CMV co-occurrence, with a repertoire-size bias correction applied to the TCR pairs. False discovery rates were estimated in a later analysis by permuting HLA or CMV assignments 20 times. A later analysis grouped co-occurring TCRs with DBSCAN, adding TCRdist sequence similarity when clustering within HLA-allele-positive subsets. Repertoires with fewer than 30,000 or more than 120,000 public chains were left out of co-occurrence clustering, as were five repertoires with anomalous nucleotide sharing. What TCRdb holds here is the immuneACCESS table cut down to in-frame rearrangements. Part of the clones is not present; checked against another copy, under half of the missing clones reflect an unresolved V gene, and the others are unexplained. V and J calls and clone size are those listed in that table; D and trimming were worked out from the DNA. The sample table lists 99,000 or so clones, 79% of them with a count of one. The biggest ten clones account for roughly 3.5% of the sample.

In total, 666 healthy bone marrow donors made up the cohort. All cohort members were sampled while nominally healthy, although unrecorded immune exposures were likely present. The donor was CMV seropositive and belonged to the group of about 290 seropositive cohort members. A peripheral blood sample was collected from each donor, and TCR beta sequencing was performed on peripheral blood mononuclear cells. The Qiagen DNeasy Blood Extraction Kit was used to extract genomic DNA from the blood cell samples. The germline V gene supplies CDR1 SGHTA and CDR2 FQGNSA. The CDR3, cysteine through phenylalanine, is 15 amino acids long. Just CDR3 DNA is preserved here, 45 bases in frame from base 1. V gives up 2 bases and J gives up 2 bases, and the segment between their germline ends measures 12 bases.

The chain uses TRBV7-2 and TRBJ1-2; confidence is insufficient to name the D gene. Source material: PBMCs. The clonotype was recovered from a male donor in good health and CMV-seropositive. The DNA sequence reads TGTGCCAGCAGCTTATCGGGAAAAGGGAACTATGGCTACACCTTC. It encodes CASSLSGKGNYGYTF.